This is a list of T cell receptor beta chains from one sample in a study of T-cell reconstitution after alpha-beta-depleted transplantation in children. Each CDR3 protein is one row after TCRdb ran MiXCR on the PCR reads. The sample shows 300,000 to 350,000 distinct CDR3 sequences, 20% to 30% of them seen only once. The specimen was PBMCs, mostly from graft donor cells, collected 180 days after TCRalphabeta/CD19-depleted stem cell transplant. These receptors all come from a male patient aged 10-17 years who had a stem cell transplant for acute lymphoblastic leukemia, so the T cells may come from the graft donor. Each CDR3 is given with its conserved first and last residue. The order of the fields is clone size, D gene, V gene, J gene, CDR3 protein, CDR3 DNA. A D gene is named only where the DNA matches it firmly. Size is omitted from some rows. Given values are once, few, many or a class for expanded clones.

size: -
D: TRBD2
V: TRBV3-1
J: TRBJ2-1
CDR3: CASSQRSGRAGYNEQFF
DNA: TGTGCCAGCAGCCAACGTAGCGGGAGGGCCGGGTACAATGAGCAGTTCTTC

size: -
D: -
V: TRBV19
J: TRBJ2-1
CDR3: CASRGSGPGYNEQFF
DNA: TGTGCCAGTAGAGGGAGCGGCCCCGGGTACAATGAGCAGTTCTTC

size: few
D: TRBD1
V: TRBV7-2
J: TRBJ2-5
CDR3: CASSLAQGAQETQYF
DNA: TGTGCCAGCAGCTTAGCACAGGGGGCCCAAGAGACCCAGTACTTC

size: -
D: -
V: TRBV4-1
J: TRBJ2-4
CDR3: CASSQVGTGAKNIQYF
DNA: TGCGCCAGCAGCCAAGTGGGGACGGGAGCCAAAAACATTCAGTACTTC

size: -
D: -
V: TRBV18
J: TRBJ2-5
CDR3: CASSPERETQYF
DNA: TGTGCCAGCTCACCGGAGAGGGAGACCCAGTACTTC

size: -
D: TRBD2
V: TRBV3-1
J: TRBJ2-7
CDR3: CASSRKTSGVYEQYF
DNA: TGTGCCAGCAGCCGCAAGACTAGCGGAGTCTACGAGCAGTACTTC

size: -
D: -
V: TRBV7-8
J: TRBJ1-1
CDR3: CASSPIPGLKAFF
DNA: TGTGCCAGCAGCCCGATTCCGGGACTGAAAGCTTTCTTT

size: few
D: -
V: TRBV6-5
J: TRBJ2-3
CDR3: CASSYGLPVGDTQYF
DNA: TGTGCCAGCAGTTACGGACTCCCTGTTGGAGATACGCAGTATTTT

size: -
D: -
V: TRBV14
J: TRBJ2-2
CDR3: CASRFLANTGELFF
DNA: TGTGCCAGCAGATTTCTGGCAAACACCGGGGAGCTGTTTTTT

size: few
D: -
V: TRBV5-1
J: TRBJ2-5
CDR3: CASSLVSRAGETQYF
DNA: TGCGCCAGCAGCTTGGTGTCCAGGGCGGGCGAGACCCAGTACTTC

size: -
D: TRBD2
V: TRBV27
J: TRBJ2-4
CDR3: CASSPLTSGSAKNIQYF
DNA: TGTGCCAGCAGTCCCCTAACTAGCGGGAGTGCCAAAAACATTCAGTACTTC

size: few
D: TRBD2
V: TRBV12-5
J: TRBJ2-1
CDR3: CASALRTSLLYNEQFF
DNA: TGTGCTAGTGCCCTCCGGACTAGCTTACTATACAATGAGCAGTTCTTC

size: -
D: TRBD2
V: TRBV15
J: TRBJ2-1
CDR3: CAIPSGRTSYNEQFF
DNA: TGTGCCATCCCCTCCGGGAGGACCTCCTACAATGAGCAGTTCTTC

size: -
D: TRBD1
V: TRBV5-6
J: TRBJ2-1
CDR3: CASSLRRTGEDEQFF
DNA: TGTGCCAGCAGCTTGCGGAGGACAGGGGAAGATGAGCAGTTCTTC

size: -
D: -
V: TRBV3-1
J: TRBJ1-4
CDR3: CASSHPGRGRGEKLFF
DNA: TGTGCCAGCAGCCACCCTGGACGGGGCAGGGGAGAAAAACTGTTTTTT

size: -
D: -
V: TRBV5-1
J: TRBJ1-5
CDR3: CASSLGGAQPQHF
DNA: TGCGCCAGCAGCTTAGGGGGAGCTCAGCCCCAGCATTTT

size: -
D: TRBD1
V: TRBV7-2
J: TRBJ2-7
CDR3: CASSSSMDREQYF
DNA: TGTGCCAGCAGCTCCTCCATGGACAGGGAGCAGTACTTC

size: -
D: TRBD2
V: TRBV27
J: TRBJ2-3
CDR3: CASGAGTSWDTQYF
DNA: TGTGCCAGCGGAGCCGGGACTAGCTGGGATACGCAGTATTTT

size: -
D: TRBD2
V: TRBV5-1
J: TRBJ2-7
CDR3: CASSFNGLAGGYEQYF
DNA: TGCGCCAGCAGCTTTAACGGACTAGCGGGAGGCTACGAGCAGTACTTC

size: many
D: TRBD2
V: TRBV20-1
J: TRBJ2-7
CDR3: CSARDPRTSGTALYEQYF
DNA: TGCAGTGCTAGAGATCCCCGAACTAGCGGGACAGCCCTCTACGAGCAGTACTTC

size: -
D: -
V: TRBV5-1
J: TRBJ1-5
CDR3: CASSYDRLNQPQHF
DNA: TGCGCCAGCAGTTACGACAGGCTCAATCAGCCCCAGCATTTT

size: many
D: -
V: TRBV6-5
J: TRBJ1-1
CDR3: CASRRGTEAFF
DNA: TGTGCCAGCAGGAGGGGGACTGAAGCTTTCTTT

size: few
D: TRBD2
V: TRBV7-9
J: TRBJ2-1
CDR3: CASSARTSYPDEQFF
DNA: TGTGCCAGCAGCGCACGGACTAGCTATCCGGATGAGCAGTTCTTC

size: -
D: -
V: TRBV29-1
J: TRBJ2-3
CDR3: CSVENRRDTQYF
DNA: TGCAGCGTTGAGAACAGGCGAGATACGCAGTATTTT

size: -
D: TRBD1
V: TRBV19
J: TRBJ2-7
CDR3: CASSMGTGWSYEQYF
DNA: TGTGCCAGTAGTATGGGGACAGGGTGGTCCTACGAGCAGTACTTC

size: -
D: TRBD2
V: TRBV20-1
J: TRBJ2-5
CDR3: CSASASGRPQETQYF
DNA: TGCAGTGCTAGTGCTAGCGGGAGACCACAAGAGACCCAGTACTTC

size: -
D: TRBD2
V: TRBV4-1
J: TRBJ2-3
CDR3: CASSQDGGGITSTDTQYF
DNA: TGCGCCAGCAGCCAAGATGGCGGGGGAATCACTAGCACAGATACGCAGTATTTT

size: few
D: -
V: TRBV5-1
J: TRBJ2-5
CDR3: CASSLGGLRQETQYF
DNA: TGCGCCAGCAGCTTGGGGGGGCTGAGGCAAGAGACCCAGTACTTC

size: -
D: -
V: TRBV29-1
J: TRBJ2-2
CDR3: CSVEQGWAGELFF
DNA: TGCAGCGTTGAACAGGGGTGGGCCGGGGAGCTGTTTTTT

size: few
D: -
V: TRBV12-3/TRBV12-4
J: TRBJ2-7
CDR3: CASSLIGRESYEQYF
DNA: TGTGCCAGCAGTTTAATTGGACGGGAGTCCTACGAGCAGTACTTC

size: few
D: -
V: TRBV12-3/TRBV12-4
J: TRBJ2-3
CDR3: CASTPGGASTDTQYF
DNA: TGTGCCAGCACCCCCGGTGGGGCCAGCACAGATACGCAGTATTTT

size: -
D: -
V: TRBV18
J: TRBJ1-1
CDR3: CASSPLASYSVHEAFF
DNA: TGTGCCAGCTCACCCCTAGCGTCTTACAGTGTTCATGAAGCTTTCTTT

size: -
D: -
V: TRBV6-5
J: TRBJ1-1
CDR3: CASSCFLNTVRDTEAFF
DNA: TGTGCCAGCAGTTGCTTCCTTAACACAGTTAGGGACACTGAAGCTTTCTTT

size: few
D: TRBD2
V: TRBV20-1
J: TRBJ2-1
CDR3: CSSTLARSMRGQFF
DNA: TGCAGTTCGACACTAGCGAGGTCAATGAGAGGGCAGTTCTTC

size: -
D: -
V: TRBV20-1
J: TRBJ2-3
CDR3: CSARAPLQRRKVDTQYF
DNA: TGCAGTGCTAGAGCCCCGTTACAGCGGCGAAAAGTAGATACGCAGTATTTT

size: -
D: -
V: TRBV4-2
J: TRBJ2-7
CDR3: CASSVGDNSYEQYF
DNA: TGTGCCAGCAGCGTGGGGGATAACTCCTACGAGCAGTACTTC

size: -
D: TRBD2
V: TRBV15
J: TRBJ2-1
CDR3: CATSRDPRGSSYNEQFF
DNA: TGTGCCACCAGCAGAGATCCCCGCGGGAGCTCCTACAATGAGCAGTTCTTC

size: -
D: -
V: TRBV5-1
J: TRBJ2-5
CDR3: CASSYGGARGETQYF
DNA: TGCGCCAGCAGCTATGGGGGGGCTAGGGGAGAGACCCAGTACTTC

size: -
D: TRBD1
V: TRBV5-1
J: TRBJ1-2
CDR3: CASSRDRLIDGYTF
DNA: TGCGCCAGCAGCCGGGACAGGCTAATCGATGGCTACACCTTC

size: many
D: -
V: TRBV24-1
J: TRBJ2-1
CDR3: CATSDPKNRDSYNEQFF
DNA: TGTGCCACCAGTGACCCCAAGAATAGGGATTCCTACAATGAGCAGTTCTTC

size: few
D: TRBD2
V: TRBV20-1
J: TRBJ2-4
CDR3: CSARVLAGVRQNIQYF
DNA: TGCAGTGCTAGAGTTTTAGCGGGAGTTAGGCAAAACATTCAGTACTTC

size: -
D: TRBD2
V: TRBV20-1
J: TRBJ2-5
CDR3: CSARDSGRAKTQYF
DNA: TGCAGTGCTAGAGATAGCGGGAGGGCCAAGACCCAGTACTTC

size: -
D: TRBD1
V: TRBV5-6
J: TRBJ2-1
CDR3: CASSFFSGTGPYNEQFF
DNA: TGTGCCAGCAGCTTCTTTTCAGGGACAGGCCCATACAATGAGCAGTTCTTC

size: -
D: TRBD2
V: TRBV20-1
J: TRBJ2-1
CDR3: CSARVGLAGNEQFF
DNA: TGCAGTGCTAGAGTGGGACTAGCCGGGAATGAGCAGTTCTTC

size: -
D: -
V: TRBV27
J: TRBJ2-7
CDR3: CASSLSEGYEQYF
DNA: TGTGCCAGCAGTTTATCGGAGGGATACGAGCAGTACTTC

size: -
D: TRBD1
V: TRBV6-1
J: TRBJ1-2
CDR3: CASSGTGSRDYGYTF
DNA: TGTGCCAGCAGCGGGACAGGGTCAAGGGACTATGGCTACACCTTC